This T cell receptor beta chain was observed in a study of blood T cell repertoires in COVID-19. At the level of the study: Sites in the United States, Italy and Spain provided acute and convalescent COVID-19 samples. Sources were T cells, B-cell-depleted T cells, or PBMCs; the material itself was cDNA or gDNA.

This CDR3 has 14 amino acids. Per the germline V gene, CDR1 is MGHDK and CDR2 is SYGVNS. V shed 4 bases and J shed 3 bases, with 9 bases lying between them. Clones were read by immunoSEQ multiplex PCR, and TCRdb kept only the in-frame ones, dropping some. The table shows 190,000 or so clones, with roughly 82% occurring only once. Individuals drawn from some 25 US areas were roughly 18 to 100 years old. This sequence was found in a man aged 35-49 years who had recovered from COVID-19. V and J are TRBV25-1 and TRBJ1-4; possibly TRBD1 for D (6 bases). The sample consisted of PBMCs or T cells enriched from blood (not recorded which). The CDR3, as DNA: TGTGCCAGCAGTGTACAGGGAGCTAATGAAAAACTGTTTTTT. Its translation: CASSVQGANEKLFF.